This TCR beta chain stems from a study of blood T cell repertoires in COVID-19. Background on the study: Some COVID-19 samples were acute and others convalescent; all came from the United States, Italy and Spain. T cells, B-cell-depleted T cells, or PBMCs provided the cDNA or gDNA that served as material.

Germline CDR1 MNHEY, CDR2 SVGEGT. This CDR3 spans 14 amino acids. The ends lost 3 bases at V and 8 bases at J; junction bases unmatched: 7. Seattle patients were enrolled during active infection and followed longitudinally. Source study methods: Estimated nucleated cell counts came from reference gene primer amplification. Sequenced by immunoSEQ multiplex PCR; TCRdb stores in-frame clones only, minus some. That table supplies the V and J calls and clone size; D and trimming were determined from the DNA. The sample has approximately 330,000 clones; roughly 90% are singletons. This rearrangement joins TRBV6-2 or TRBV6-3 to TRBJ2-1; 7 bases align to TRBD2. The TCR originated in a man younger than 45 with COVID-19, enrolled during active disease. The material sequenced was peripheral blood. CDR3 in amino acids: CASSYRTREDEQFF. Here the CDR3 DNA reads TGTGCCAGCAGTTATCGGACTAGGGAGGATGAGCAGTTCTTC.